The 23 T cell receptor beta chains in this list originate from one sample, sequenced in a study of patients and donors after allogeneic stem cell transplantation. TCRdb passed the RT-PCR reads through MiXCR, listing each CDR3 protein once. This sample carries approximately 200,000 distinct CDR3 sequences, around 41% of them seen once, and the ten largest clones take approximately 30%. The sample consisted of blood, either unsorted or a sorted T cell fraction (not recorded which). These receptors were taken from a human donor who was either an allogeneic HSCT recipient or a stem cell or donor lymphocyte infusion donor (not recorded which). It is not recorded whose cells these are; they may come from a transplant donor.

The chain has TRBV4-2 and TRBJ2-7, with D perhaps TRBD1 (5 bases). Trimming cost V 0 bases and J 3 bases, with 6 bases left between them. The CDR3 length is 13 residues. Germline V lookup: CDR1 LGHNA, CDR2 YNFKEQ. The CDR3 DNA follows: TGTGCCAGCAGCCAAGAAGACAGCTACGAGCAGTACTTC. This sequence encodes CASSQEDSYEQYF.

This clonotype was seen only a few times. The chain has TRBV27 and TRBJ1-1, with D tentatively TRBD1 (6 bases). The germline V and J ends were trimmed by 1 base and 7 bases, with 16 bases remaining between them. The CDR3 contains 15 residues. Per the germline V gene, CDR1 is MNHEY and CDR2 is SMNVEV (reference sequence). The CDR3 region is CASSLYGRGPGEAFF. The CDR3 region has the DNA TGTGCCAGCAGTTTATATGGCAGGGGACCGGGTGAAGCTTTCTTT.

This chain uses TRBV7-2 with TRBJ1-5, with 7 positions matching TRBD1. Germline V gene data show CDR1 as SGHTA and CDR2 as FQGNSA. The CDR3 spans 17 residues. Trimming removed 5 bases from V and 6 bases from J; junction bases left unmatched: 16. CDR3 bases: TGTGCCAGCAGCCCAGGGGCAACCGGGACAGTATTTCAGCCCCAGCATTTT. Protein sequence: CASSPGATGTVFQPQHF.

This clonotype was seen only a few times. V and J are TRBV4-1 and TRBJ1-6, with a possible D match to TRBD1 (5 bases). The CDR3 loop spans 18 amino acids. Trimming left V 4 bases short and J 0 bases short, with 16 bases between. CDR1 is MGHRA and CDR2 is YSYEKL in the germline V gene. The CDR3, as DNA: TGCGCCAGCAGCCCCCAAGTCCAGGGAATCTCCTATAATTCACCCCTCCACTTT. Encoded protein: CASSPQVQGISYNSPLHF.

This clonotype occurred a few times. The chain is built from TRBV20-1 and TRBJ2-7, with 11 nucleotides matching TRBD2. The ends lost 5 bases at V and 2 bases at J; junction bases unmatched: 2. The V gene's germline CDR1 is DFQATT and CDR2 SNEGSKA (reference sequence). The CDR3 length is 13 residues. The CDR3 here is CSAASGRTYEQYF. Written as DNA, the CDR3 is TGCAGTGCTGCTAGCGGGAGGACCTACGAGCAGTACTTC.

This chain's CDR3 is CATRAAGTGGDEQFF. The CDR3 DNA reads TGTGCCACCAGGGCTGCTGGGACAGGGGGAGATGAGCAGTTCTTC. The V and J genes are TRBV24-1 and TRBJ2-1; 11 bases are shared with TRBD1. The CDR3 spans 15 residues. The V and J ends lost 7 bases and 8 bases, in that order; junction bases with no gene match: 9. CDR1 is KGHDR and CDR2 is SFDVKD in the germline V gene.

This clonotype occurred a few times. The chain employs TRBV24-1 and TRBJ1-1; D is ambiguous. Germline V lookup: CDR1 KGHDR, CDR2 SFDVKD. Trimming stripped 11 bases from V and 3 bases from J, with 3 bases between. The CDR3 covers 9 residues. CDR3 DNA: TGTGCCAGGGACACTGAAGCTTTCTTT. Residues: CARDTEAFF.

This clonotype occurred a few times. The gene calls are TRBV2 and TRBJ2-2; TRBD1 agrees at 8 bases. CDR1 and CDR2 from the germline V gene are SNHLY and FYNNEI. This CDR3 is built from 15 residues. V gave up 5 bases and J gave up 4 bases; unmatched junction bases: 6. In nucleotides, the CDR3 is TGTGCCAGCAGTTTTGAGGACAGGGTCACCGGGGAGCTGTTTTTT. Protein sequence: CASSFEDRVTGELFF. The variable domain in full, with the rest retrieved from reference TRBV2 and TRBJ2-2, is EPEVTQTPSHQVTQMGQEVILRCVPISNHLYFYWYRQILGQKVEFLVSFYNNEISEKSEIFDDQFSVERPDGSNFTLKIRSTKLEDSAMYFCASSFEDRVTGELFFGEGSRLTVL.

This chain uses TRBV4-3 with TRBJ1-2; D may be TRBD1 (5 bases). Germline V CDR1 and CDR2: LGHNA, YSLEER. V was cut by 4 bases and J by 1 base, with 10 bases left in between. The CDR3 extends over 14 amino acids. CDR3 amino acids: CASSPSGDNYGYTF. The CDR3 coding sequence is TGCGCCAGCAGCCCCTCGGGGGATAACTATGGCTACACCTTC.

CDR3 nucleotide sequence: TGCGCCAGCAGCGTTAGCGGGTACAGCACAGATACGCAGTATTTT. Translation gives CASSVSGYSTDTQYF. V is TRBV5-1 and J is TRBJ2-3; 7 bases line up with TRBD2. This CDR3 contains 15 residues. Germline lookup yields CDR1 SGHRS and CDR2 YFSETQ. V shed 4 bases, J shed 0 bases, and the junction held 5 bases outside the gene matches.

V gene TRBV12-3 or TRBV12-4 combines with J gene TRBJ2-1; no clear D. The CDR3 has 11 residues. V was pared by 2 bases and J by 8 bases, with 4 bases between. CDR3 bases: TGTGCCAGCAGTTTATTGGATGAGCAGTTCTTC. Residues: CASSLLDEQFF.

V is TRBV29-1 and J is TRBJ2-1; a weak D match, TRBD2 (6 bases). Germline CDR1 reads SQVTM; CDR2 reads ANQGSEA. This CDR3 has 12 residues. Trimming pared 7 bases from V and 4 bases from J, leaving 11 bases between. The CDR3 sequence: CSADGGYNEQFF. In DNA form, the CDR3 reads TGCAGCGCCGACGGGGGATACAATGAGCAGTTCTTC.

This clonotype was found a few times. The chain is built from TRBV29-1 and TRBJ1-4; D possibly corresponds to TRBD1 (6 bases). Germline V gene data show CDR1 as SQVTM and CDR2 as ANQGSEA. V was clipped by 4 bases and J by 7 bases, with 10 bases between them. The CDR3 is made up of 12 amino acids. CDR3 nucleotides: TGCAGCGTTGGGGGGGCAGGTGAAAAACTGTTTTTT. It translates to CSVGGAGEKLFF.

This chain connects TRBV7-2 to TRBJ1-2; 10 bases are shared with TRBD1. This CDR3 has 18 residues. Germline loops: CDR1 SGHTA, CDR2 FQGNSA. J lost 4 bases, V lost 1 base, and 12 bases had no gene match. CDR3: CASSLVDGTGATAYGYTF. The CDR3 nucleotides are TGTGCCAGCAGCTTAGTAGACGGGACAGGGGCCACCGCCTATGGCTACACCTTC.

V and J are TRBV11-2 and TRBJ2-2, with D tentatively TRBD2 (5 bases). The germline CDR1 and CDR2 sequences are SGHAT and FQNNGV. The CDR3 sequence is 16 residues long. Trimming cost V 5 bases and J 1 base, with 14 bases left between them. CDR3 nucleotides: TGTGCCAGCAGCCCATCCGGGGTGGTGAACACCGGGGAGCTGTTTTTT. Protein sequence: CASSPSGVVNTGELFF. The full variable domain, in which reference TRBV11-2 and TRBJ2-2 provide the parts outside the CDR3, is EAGVAQSPRYKIIEKRQSVAFWCNPISGHATLYWYQQILGQGPKLLIQFQNNGVVDDSQLPKDRFSAERLKGVDSTLKIQPAKLEDSAVYLCASSPSGVVNTGELFFGEGSRLTVL.

The genes are TRBV15 and TRBJ2-1, with 7 bases lining up with TRBD2. Germline lookup yields CDR1 LNHNV and CDR2 YYDKDF (reference sequence). The length of the CDR3 is 13 residues. V was pared by 9 bases and J by 1 base, with 3 bases of the junction left unmatched. CDR3 DNA sequence: TGTGCCACTAGCGGGTTTTCCTACAATGAGCAGTTCTTC. Protein sequence: CATSGFSYNEQFF.

This clonotype was detected a few times. V usage is TRBV28 and J usage is TRBJ2-7; 7 bases map to TRBD2. V shed 6 bases and J 5 bases; nucleotides not matched to a gene: 7. Germline CDR1 and CDR2: MDHEN and SYDVKM. There are 13 residues in the CDR3. CDR3 protein: CASRPGLPDEQYF. The CDR3 DNA reads TGTGCCAGCAGGCCGGGACTACCAGACGAGCAGTACTTC. Drawing the rest from reference TRBV28 and TRBJ2-7, the complete variable domain is DVKVTQSSRYLVKRTGEKVFLECVQDMDHENMFWYRQDPGLGLRLIYFSYDVKMKEKGDIPEGYSVSREKKERFSLILESASTNQTSMYLCASRPGLPDEQYFGPGTRLTVT.

The genes are TRBV6-5 and TRBJ2-1; D might be TRBD1 or TRBD2, each matching 5 bases. With 6 bases removed from V and 7 bases from J, the gap between germline ends came to 10 bases. CDR3 size: 12 residues. The germline CDR1 and CDR2 sequences are MNHEY and SVGAGI. CDR3 in DNA: TGTGCCAGCAGATCCGAGGGGAATGAGCAGTTCTTC. Encoded protein: CASRSEGNEQFF.

The V call is TRBV3-1, the J call TRBJ1-2; D remains unclear. The V end was cut by 0 bases, the J end by 7 bases, with 6 bases between. Germline loops: CDR1 LGHDT, CDR2 YNNKEL (reference sequence). The CDR3 sequence is 12 residues long. CDR3 region: CASSQETGGYTF. DNA for the CDR3: TGTGCCAGCAGCCAAGAGACGGGTGGCTACACCTTC.

The chain is built from TRBV7-2 and TRBJ2-1; D is uncertain. V lost 1 base and J 5 bases, leaving 6 bases between the germline ends. This CDR3 is built from 13 residues. CDR1 is SGHTA, CDR2 FQGNSA, per germline. The DNA of the CDR3 is TGTGCCAGCAGCTTAGGTAGGCACAATGAGCAGTTCTTC. This sequence encodes CASSLGRHNEQFF.

The CDR3 is CAISEGSPNEKLFF. The DNA for the CDR3 is TGTGCCATCAGTGAAGGCAGCCCGAATGAAAAACTGTTTTTT. The chain joins TRBV10-3 to TRBJ1-4; D not certain. V was shortened by 3 bases and J by 5 bases, with 10 bases between the two germline ends. Germline lookup yields CDR1 ENHRY and CDR2 SYGVKD. This CDR3 has 14 amino acids.

This clonotype showed up just a few times. The chain couples TRBV4-3 to TRBJ2-1; TRBD2 matches at 11 bases. From germline, CDR1 is LGHNA and CDR2 YSLEER. The CDR3 has 16 amino acids. After removal of 4 bases from V and 2 bases from J, the junction contained 4 bases not matched to a gene. CDR3 region: CASSPGTSGAYNEQFF. In nucleotides, the CDR3 is TGCGCCAGCAGCCCCGGGACTAGCGGAGCCTACAATGAGCAGTTCTTC.

This clonotype was found a few times. The rearrangement joins TRBV12-3 or TRBV12-4 to TRBJ1-6; no firm D call. The CDR3 has 13 amino acids. Between the trimmed V and J ends, which lost 0 bases and 11 bases, there was a span of 8 bases. CDR3 DNA sequence: TGTGCCAGCAGTTTAGCCGTTGGGACACCCCTCCACTTT. This encodes CASSLAVGTPLHF.